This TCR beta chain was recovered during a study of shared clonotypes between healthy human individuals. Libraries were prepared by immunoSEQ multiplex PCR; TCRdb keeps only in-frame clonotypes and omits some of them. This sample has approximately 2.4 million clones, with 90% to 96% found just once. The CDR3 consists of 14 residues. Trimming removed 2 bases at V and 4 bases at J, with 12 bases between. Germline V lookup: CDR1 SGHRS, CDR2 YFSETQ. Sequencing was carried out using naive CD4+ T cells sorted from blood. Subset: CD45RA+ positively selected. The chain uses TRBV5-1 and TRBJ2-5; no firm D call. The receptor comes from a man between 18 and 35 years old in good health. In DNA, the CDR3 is TGCGCCAGCAGCTTCGGAAGGGTGGCAGAGACCCAGTACTTC. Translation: CASSFGRVAETQYF.